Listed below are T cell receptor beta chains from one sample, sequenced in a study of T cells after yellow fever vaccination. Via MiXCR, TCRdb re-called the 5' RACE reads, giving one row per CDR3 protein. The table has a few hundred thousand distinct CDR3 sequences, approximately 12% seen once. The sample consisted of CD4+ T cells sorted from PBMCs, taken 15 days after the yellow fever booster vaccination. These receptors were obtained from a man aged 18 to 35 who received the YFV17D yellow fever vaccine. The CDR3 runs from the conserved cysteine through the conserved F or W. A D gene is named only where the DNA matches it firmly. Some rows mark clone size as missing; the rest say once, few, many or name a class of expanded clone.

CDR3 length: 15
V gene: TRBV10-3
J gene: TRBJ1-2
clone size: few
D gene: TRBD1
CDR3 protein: CAISEPTTGVYGYTF
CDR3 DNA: TGTGCCATCAGTGAGCCAACTACAGGGGTCTATGGCTACACCTTC

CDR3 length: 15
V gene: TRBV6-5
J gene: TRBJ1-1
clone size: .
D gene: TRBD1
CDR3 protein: CASSYRRTGRTEAFF
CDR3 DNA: TGTGCCAGCAGTTATCGACGGACAGGGCGGACTGAAGCTTTCTTT

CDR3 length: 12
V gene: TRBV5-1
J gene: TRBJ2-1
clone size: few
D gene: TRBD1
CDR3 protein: CASSKDRNEQFF
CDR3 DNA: TGCGCCAGCAGCAAGGACAGGAATGAGCAGTTCTTC

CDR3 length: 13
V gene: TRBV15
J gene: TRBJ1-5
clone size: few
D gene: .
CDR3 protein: CATSRDQNQPQHF
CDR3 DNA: TGTGCCACCAGCAGAGATCAAAATCAGCCCCAGCATTTT

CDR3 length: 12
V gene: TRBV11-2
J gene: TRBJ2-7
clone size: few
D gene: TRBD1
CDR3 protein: CASSPRQGASYF
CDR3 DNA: TGTGCCAGCAGCCCAAGACAGGGCGCGTCGTACTTC

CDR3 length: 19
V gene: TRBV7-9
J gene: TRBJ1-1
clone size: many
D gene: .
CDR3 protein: CASSPRIGQGKKGYTEAFF
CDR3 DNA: TGTGCCAGCAGCCCTAGAATCGGCCAGGGCAAAAAAGGATACACTGAAGCTTTCTTT

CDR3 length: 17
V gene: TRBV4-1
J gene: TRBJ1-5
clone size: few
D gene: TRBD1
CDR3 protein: CASSSRGRDRGNQPQHF
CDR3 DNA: TGCGCCAGCAGCTCTCGGGGCAGGGACAGGGGGAATCAGCCCCAGCATTTT

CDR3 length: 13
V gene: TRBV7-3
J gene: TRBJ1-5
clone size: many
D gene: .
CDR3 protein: CASSLTPDQPQHF
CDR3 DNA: TGTGCCAGCAGCTTAACCCCTGATCAGCCCCAGCATTTT

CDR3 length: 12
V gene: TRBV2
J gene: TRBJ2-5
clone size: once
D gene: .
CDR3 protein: CASIDGQETQYF
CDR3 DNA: TGTGCCAGCATCGACGGGCAAGAGACCCAGTACTTC

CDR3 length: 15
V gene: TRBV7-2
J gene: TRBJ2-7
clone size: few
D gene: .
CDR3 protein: CASSPSEGYIYEQYF
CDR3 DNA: TGTGCCAGCAGCCCGAGTGAAGGGTATATTTACGAGCAGTACTTC

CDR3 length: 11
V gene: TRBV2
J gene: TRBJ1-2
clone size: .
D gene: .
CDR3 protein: CASGAEWGYTF
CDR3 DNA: TGTGCCAGCGGGGCCGAATGGGGCTACACCTTC

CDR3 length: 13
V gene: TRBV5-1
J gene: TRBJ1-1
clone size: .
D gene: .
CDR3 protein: CASSSDGKTEAFF
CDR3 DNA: TGCGCCAGCAGCAGCGACGGGAAGACTGAAGCTTTCTTT

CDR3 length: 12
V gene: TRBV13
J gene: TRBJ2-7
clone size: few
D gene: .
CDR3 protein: CASSRYGYEQYF
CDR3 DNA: TGTGCCAGCAGCCGCTACGGCTACGAGCAGTACTTC

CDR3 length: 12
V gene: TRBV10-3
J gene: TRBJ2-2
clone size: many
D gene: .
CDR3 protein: CAISEILGELFF
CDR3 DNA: TGTGCCATCAGTGAAATTCTCGGGGAGCTGTTTTTT

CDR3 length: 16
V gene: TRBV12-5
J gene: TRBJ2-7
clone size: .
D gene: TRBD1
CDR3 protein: CASGFPRGGRAYEQYF
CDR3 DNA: TGTGCTAGTGGCTTTCCCAGAGGGGGCCGAGCCTACGAGCAGTACTTC

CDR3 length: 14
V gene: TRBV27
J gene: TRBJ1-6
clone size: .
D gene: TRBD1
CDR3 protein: CASSTGTGPSPLHF
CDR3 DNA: TGTGCCAGCAGTACCGGGACAGGGCCTTCACCCCTCCACTTT

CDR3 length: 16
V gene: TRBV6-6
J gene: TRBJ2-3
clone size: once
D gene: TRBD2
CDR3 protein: CASSLGLAGVRDTQYF
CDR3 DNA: TGTGCCAGCAGCTTGGGACTAGCGGGGGTCAGAGATACGCAGTATTTT

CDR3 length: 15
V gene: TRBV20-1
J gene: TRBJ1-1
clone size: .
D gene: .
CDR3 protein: CSARDLGQMNTEAFF
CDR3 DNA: TGCAGTGCTAGAGACCTCGGACAGATGAACACTGAAGCTTTCTTT

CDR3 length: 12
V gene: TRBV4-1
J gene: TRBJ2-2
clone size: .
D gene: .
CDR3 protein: CAIGNKGGELFF
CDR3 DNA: TGCGCCATCGGCAATAAGGGCGGGGAGCTGTTTTTT

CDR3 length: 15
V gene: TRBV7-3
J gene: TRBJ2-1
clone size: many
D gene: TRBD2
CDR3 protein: CASSPLAGSYNEQFF
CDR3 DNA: TGTGCCAGCAGCCCCCTAGCGGGCTCCTACAATGAGCAGTTCTTC